What follows are 13 T cell receptor beta chains derived from one specimen sequenced in a study of tumor and adjacent non-tumor tissue in lung cancer. The template was RNA from unsorted bulk tissue. This non-tumor lung sample came from over 3 cm beyond the tumor edge. Three rounds of nested PCR, following a modified ARM-PCR protocol, produced the TCRbeta library. TCRdb ran MiXCR on the multiplex PCR reads and lists one entry per CDR3 protein. The sample records approximately 79,000 distinct CDR3 sequences, over 65% being singletons. Sequences were obtained from distant non-tumor lung tissue. Every receptor here comes from a man between 65 and 79 years old with non-small cell lung cancer.

This clonotype was counted a few times. A read error may be the cause here, since a much bigger clone is one base away. The genes are TRBV6-2 or TRBV6-3 and TRBJ1-2; D remains unclear. The germline V gene encodes CDR1 MNHEY and CDR2 SVGEGT. Trimming shortened V by 7 bases and J by 5 bases, and 8 bases separated the two germline ends. The CDR3 runs 11 residues. The CDR3 reads CASTSGYGYTF. CDR3 DNA sequence: TGTGCCAGCACATCGGGGTATGGCTACACCTTC.

As concerns this clonotype: Since no conserved phenylalanine or tryptophan closes the CDR3, a read error is the likely cause. The DNA is omitted, as the CDR3 cannot be located on it reliably, and the CDR3 follows TCRdb's listing. This sequence joins TRBV6-2 or TRBV6-3 and TRBJ1-1; whether TRBD1, the table's D call, matches the DNA was not checked. Per germline, CDR1 MNHEY and CDR2 SVGEGT. Counting both end residues, the CDR3 totals 15 amino acids. CDR3: CTSRPFVGQRRETFS.

This clonotype showed up many times. V usage is TRBV11-2 and J usage is TRBJ2-5, with D unresolved. Trimming stripped 4 bases from V and 3 bases from J, with 3 bases between. CDR3 length: 11 amino acids. Germline CDR1 SGHAT, CDR2 FQNNGV. CDR3 bases: TGTGCCAGCAGCTACGAAGAGACCCAGTACTTC. This encodes CASSYEETQYF. The full variable domain, completed using reference TRBV11-2 and TRBJ2-5, is EAGVAQSPRYKIIEKRQSVAFWCNPISGHATLYWYQQILGQGPKLLIQFQNNGVVDDSQLPKDRFSAERLKGVDSTLKIQPAKLEDSAVYLCASSYEETQYFGPGTRLLVL.

Remarks on this clonotype: At one of its ends the junction is not consistent with the germline gene, which may arise from a read error. CDR3 region: CASSLLGRGRLNDKLSF. The CDR3, as DNA: TGTGCCAGCAGCCTACTCGGGAGGGGACGGCTTAATGATAAACTGTCTTTT. The V and J genes are TRBV6-5 and TRBJ1-4; D is perhaps TRBD1 (5 bases). Per germline, CDR1 MNHEY and CDR2 SVGAGI. CDR3 size: 17 residues.

A note on this clonotype: Relative to the germline gene, one junction end is altered; a read error may explain this. The chain carries TRBV11-3 and TRBJ2-3; possible D gene TRBD2, 5 bases. The CDR3 totals 15 residues. The germline gives CDR1 SGHNT, CDR2 YENEEA. CDR3 in amino acids: CASTRREVSIDTQCF. The CDR3 DNA reads as TGCGCCAGCACCCGTCGGGAAGTAAGCATAGATACGCAGTGTTTT. The whole variable domain, remainder taken from reference TRBV11-3 and TRBJ2-3, is EAGVVQSPRYKIIEKKQPVAFWCNPISGHNTLYWYLQNLGQGPELLIRYENEEAVDDSQLPKDRFSAERLKGVDSTLKIQPAELGDSAVYLCASTRREVSIDTQCFGPGTRLTVL.

As concerns this clonotype: One end of the junction fails to match germline, which may point to a read error. The rearrangement uses TRBV12-3 or TRBV12-4 and TRBJ1-3; 9 nucleotides align to TRBD1. The CDR3 is 18 amino acids. CDR3 coding DNA: TGTGCCAGCTATCGTCCCGGGACAGGGATCAGCTCTGGAAACAACATATATTTT. Protein sequence: CASYRPGTGISSGNNIYF.

The rearrangement joins TRBV11-1 to TRBJ2-7, with unresolved D. Germline values: CDR1 SGHAT, CDR2 FQDESV (reference sequence). V lost 7 bases to trimming and J lost 4 bases, with 14 bases between them. The CDR3 loop spans 13 amino acids. CDR3 protein: CASILFGEYEQYF. The DNA of the CDR3 is TGTGCCAGCATCTTGTTTGGTGAATACGAGCAGTACTTC.

J is TRBJ2-5 and V is TRBV11-2; 7 nucleotides line up with TRBD1. CDR3 length: 15 amino acids. Per germline, CDR1 SGHAT and CDR2 FQNNGV. V was pared by 7 bases and J by 6 bases, with 14 bases of the junction left unmatched. CDR3 sequence (DNA): TGTGCCAGCATCACGGGGACAGTTGGGCAAAAGACCCAGTACTTC. This encodes CASITGTVGQKTQYF.

This clonotype was recorded at least ten times. The chain links TRBV20-1 to TRBJ1-5; D remains unclear. The V and J ends lost 0 bases and 3 bases respectively, with 15 bases between them. CDR1 DFQATT and CDR2 SNEGSKA come from the germline V gene (reference sequence). The CDR3 has 16 residues. The CDR3 protein is CSARDKPDFPNQPQHF. Written as DNA, the CDR3 is TGCAGTGCTAGAGACAAGCCGGACTTTCCCAATCAGCCCCAGCATTTT.

Remarks on this clonotype: The germline gene is not matched at one end of the junction; a read error may be the cause. The CDR3: CASSDGQGQGSYDYTF. The CDR3 DNA reads TGTGCCAGCAGCGACGGACAGGGACAAGGCTCTTATGACTACACCTTC. The genes are TRBV11-1 and TRBJ1-2, with 8 bases identical to TRBD1. The CDR3 length is 16 residues. CDR1 and CDR2 (germline): SGHAT, FQDESV (reference sequence).

This clonotype was counted once. At one boundary the junction diverges from the germline segment, which might be a read error. The chain carries TRBV29-1 and TRBJ2-3, with D perhaps matching TRBD1 (6 bases). The CDR3 loop spans 14 amino acids. From germline, CDR1 is SQVTM and CDR2 ANQGSEA. CDR3 amino acids: CCVAGTSSTHTQYF. The CDR3 DNA sequence: TGCTGCGTCGCTGGGACATCTAGCACACATACGCAGTATTTT.

The chain recombines TRBV29-1 with TRBJ2-1; 8 nucleotides match TRBD2. Germline loops: CDR1 SQVTM, CDR2 ANQGSEA. CDR3 length: 16 amino acids. The J segment lost 4 bases and the V segment lost 0 bases, leaving 8 bases of the junction unmatched. The CDR3 DNA reads as TGCAGCGTTGAAGATCAAACTAGCGGCATATACAATGAGCAGTTCTTC. Its translation: CSVEDQTSGIYNEQFF.

A word on this clonotype: Being one base from a much bigger clone, this may be a read error. The V gene is TRBV5-5, the J gene TRBJ2-5; 11 bases are a match to TRBD2. The germline CDR1 and CDR2 sequences are SGHKS and YYEKEE (reference sequence). CDR3 length equals 16 residues. V shed 1 base and J 4 bases; nucleotides not matched to a gene: 6. CDR3 residues: CASSLKVAGGRETQYF. CDR3 DNA sequence: TGTGCCAGCAGCTTGAAGGTAGCGGGAGGGCGAGAGACCCAGTACTTC. The whole variable domain, filled in from reference TRBV5-5 and TRBJ2-5, reads DAGVTQSPTHLIKTRGQQVTLRCSPISGHKSVSWYQQVLGQGPQFIFQYYEKEERGRGNFPDRFSARQFPNYSSELNVNALLLGDSALYLCASSLKVAGGRETQYFGPGTRLLVL.